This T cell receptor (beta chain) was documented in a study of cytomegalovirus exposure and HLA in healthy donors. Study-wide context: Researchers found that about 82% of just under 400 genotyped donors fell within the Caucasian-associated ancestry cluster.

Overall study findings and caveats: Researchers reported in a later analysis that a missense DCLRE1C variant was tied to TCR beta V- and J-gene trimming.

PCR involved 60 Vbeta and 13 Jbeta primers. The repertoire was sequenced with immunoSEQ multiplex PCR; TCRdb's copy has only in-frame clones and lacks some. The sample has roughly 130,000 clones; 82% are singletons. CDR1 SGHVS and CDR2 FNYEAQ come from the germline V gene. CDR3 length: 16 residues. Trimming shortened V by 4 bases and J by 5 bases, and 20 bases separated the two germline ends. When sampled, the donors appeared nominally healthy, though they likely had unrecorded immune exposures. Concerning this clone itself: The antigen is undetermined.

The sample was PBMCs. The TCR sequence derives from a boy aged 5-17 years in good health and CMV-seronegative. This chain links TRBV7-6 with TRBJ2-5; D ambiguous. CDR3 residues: CASSSPLPGSSETQYF. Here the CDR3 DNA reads TGTGCCAGCAGCTCCCCCCTGCCGGGTAGCTCGGAGACCCAGTACTTC.